The source of this TCR beta chain is a study of cytomegalovirus exposure and HLA in healthy donors. General observations from the study: Reported performance of the classifier showed diagnosis of cytomegalovirus status with high specificity and sensitivity. In a later analysis, the majority of CMV-associated beta chains seemingly showed HLA restriction. Of the V segments, some could not be distinguished, including TRBV6-2 and TRBV6-3, and were excluded.

Trimming at V came to 10 bases and at J to 5 bases, leaving 7 bases not matched to a gene. The length of the CDR3 is 13 residues. CDR1 and CDR2 (germline): MDHEN, SYDVKM. With regard to this clone: Its antigen is not identified.

A multiplex PCR was run with 60 Vbeta primers and 13 Jbeta primers. Per the study methods: An analysis performed later counted 60 million to 90 million unique TCR beta chains (around 10 million of them shared). This table comes from immunoSEQ multiplex PCR, and its TCRdb copy is limited to in-frame clones, with some not included. V, J and clone size were drawn from that table, and D and trimming were deduced from the DNA. The table lists about 160,000 clones, 60% to 80% of them singletons, with over 0.95% in the top ten. This sequence was found in a woman between 45 and 65 years old in good health and CMV-seropositive. The material sequenced was PBMCs. The chain links TRBV28 to TRBJ2-7; 11 nucleotides agree with TRBD1. DNA for the CDR3: TGTGCCACCGAAATGGACAGGGGGCACGAGCAGTACTTC. Translated, it gives CATEMDRGHEQYF.